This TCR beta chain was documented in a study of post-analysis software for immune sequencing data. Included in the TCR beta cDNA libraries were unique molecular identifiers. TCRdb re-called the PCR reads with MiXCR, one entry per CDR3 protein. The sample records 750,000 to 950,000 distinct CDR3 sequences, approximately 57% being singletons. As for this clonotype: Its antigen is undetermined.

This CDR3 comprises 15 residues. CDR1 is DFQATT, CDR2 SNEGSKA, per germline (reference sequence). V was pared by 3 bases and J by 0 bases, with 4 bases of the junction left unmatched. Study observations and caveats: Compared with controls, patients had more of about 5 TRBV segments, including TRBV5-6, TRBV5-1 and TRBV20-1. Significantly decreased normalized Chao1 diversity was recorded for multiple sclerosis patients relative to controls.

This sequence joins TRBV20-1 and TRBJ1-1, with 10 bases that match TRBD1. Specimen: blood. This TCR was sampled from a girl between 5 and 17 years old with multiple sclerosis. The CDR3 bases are TGCAGTGCTAGCCGGGACAGGGGCTTGAACACTGAAGCTTTCTTT. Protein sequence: CSASRDRGLNTEAFF.